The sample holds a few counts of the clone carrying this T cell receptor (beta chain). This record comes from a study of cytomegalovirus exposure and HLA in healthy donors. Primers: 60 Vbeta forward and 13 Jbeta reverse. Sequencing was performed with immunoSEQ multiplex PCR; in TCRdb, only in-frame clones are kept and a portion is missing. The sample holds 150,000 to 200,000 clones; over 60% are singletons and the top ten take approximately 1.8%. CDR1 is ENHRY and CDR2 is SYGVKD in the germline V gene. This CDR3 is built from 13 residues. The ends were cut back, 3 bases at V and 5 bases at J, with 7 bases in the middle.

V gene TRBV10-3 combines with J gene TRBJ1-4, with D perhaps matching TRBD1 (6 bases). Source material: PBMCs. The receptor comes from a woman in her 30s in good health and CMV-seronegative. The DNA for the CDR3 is TGTGCCATCAGTGAAGGGGGAAATGAAAAACTGTTTTTT. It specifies CAISEGGNEKLFF.